The T cell receptor (beta chain) described here comes from a study of cytomegalovirus exposure and HLA in healthy donors. Researchers ran the PCR with 60 Vbeta and 13 Jbeta primers. TCRdb's table, derived via immunoSEQ multiplex PCR, lists solely in-frame clones and lacks some. The table includes about 65,000 clones, around 73% detected once. Germline V gene sequence: CDR1 SEHNR, CDR2 FQNEAQ (reference sequence). After removal of 3 bases from V and 9 bases from J, the junction contained 7 bases not matched to a gene. The CDR3 consists of 14 residues. This clonotype originated in a girl aged 10 to 17 in good health and CMV-seropositive. The J gene is TRBJ2-4, the V gene TRBV7-9, with 8 bases matching TRBD2. Sequenced: PBMCs. This chain's CDR3 is CASSLGLGVVIQYF. CDR3 coding DNA: TGTGCCAGCAGCTTGGGACTAGGCGTAGTCATTCAGTACTTC.